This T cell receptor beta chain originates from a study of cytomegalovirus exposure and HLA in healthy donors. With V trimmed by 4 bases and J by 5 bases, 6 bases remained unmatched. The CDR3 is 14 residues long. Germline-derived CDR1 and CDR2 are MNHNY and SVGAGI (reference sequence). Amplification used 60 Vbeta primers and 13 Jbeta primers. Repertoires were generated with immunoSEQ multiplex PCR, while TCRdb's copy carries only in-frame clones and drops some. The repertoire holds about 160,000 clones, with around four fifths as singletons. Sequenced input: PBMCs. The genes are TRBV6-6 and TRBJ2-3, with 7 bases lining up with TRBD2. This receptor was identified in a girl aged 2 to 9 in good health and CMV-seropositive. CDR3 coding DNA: TGTGCCAGCAGTTTGGGACTATCGGGAGATACGCAGTATTTT. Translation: CASSLGLSGDTQYF.